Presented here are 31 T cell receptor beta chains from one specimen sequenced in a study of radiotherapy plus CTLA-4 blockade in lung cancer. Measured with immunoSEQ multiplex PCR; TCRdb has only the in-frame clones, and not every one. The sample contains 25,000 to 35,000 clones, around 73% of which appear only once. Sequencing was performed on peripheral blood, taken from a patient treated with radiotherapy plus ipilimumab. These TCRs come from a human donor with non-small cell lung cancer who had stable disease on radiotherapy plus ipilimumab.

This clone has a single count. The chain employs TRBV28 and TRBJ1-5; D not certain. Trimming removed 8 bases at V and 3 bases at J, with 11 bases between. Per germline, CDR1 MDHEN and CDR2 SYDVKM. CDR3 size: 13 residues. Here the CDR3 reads CASQDTFNQPQHF. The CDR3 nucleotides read TGTGCCAGCCAAGACACTTTCAATCAGCCCCAGCATTTT.

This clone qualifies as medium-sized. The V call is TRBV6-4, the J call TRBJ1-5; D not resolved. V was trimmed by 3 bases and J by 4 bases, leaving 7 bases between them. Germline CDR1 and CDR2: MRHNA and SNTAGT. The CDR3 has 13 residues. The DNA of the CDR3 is TGTGCCAGCAGTGAGGGCTGGAATCAGCCCCAGCATTTT. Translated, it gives CASSEGWNQPQHF.

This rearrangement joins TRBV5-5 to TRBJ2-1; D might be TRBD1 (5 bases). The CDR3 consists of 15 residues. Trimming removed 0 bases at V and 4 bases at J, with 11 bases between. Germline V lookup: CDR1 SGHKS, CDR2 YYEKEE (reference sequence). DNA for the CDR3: TGTGCCAGCAGCTTGGGGCAGGGTTCGTACAATGAGCAGTTCTTC. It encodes CASSLGQGSYNEQFF.

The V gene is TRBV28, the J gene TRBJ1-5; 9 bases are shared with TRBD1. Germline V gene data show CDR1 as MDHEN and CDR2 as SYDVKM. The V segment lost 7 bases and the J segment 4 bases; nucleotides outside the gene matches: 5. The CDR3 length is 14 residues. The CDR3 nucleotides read TGTGCCAGCAAGACAGGGGGAAGGAATCAGCCCCAGCATTTT. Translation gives CASKTGGRNQPQHF.

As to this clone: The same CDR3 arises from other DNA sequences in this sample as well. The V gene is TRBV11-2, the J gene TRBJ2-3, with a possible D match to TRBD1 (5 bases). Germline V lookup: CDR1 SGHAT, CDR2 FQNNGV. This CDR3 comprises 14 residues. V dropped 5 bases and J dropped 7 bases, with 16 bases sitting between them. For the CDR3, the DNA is TGTGCCAGCAGCGTTAGGGTGACAGCGCATACGCAGTATTTT. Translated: CASSVRVTAHTQYF.

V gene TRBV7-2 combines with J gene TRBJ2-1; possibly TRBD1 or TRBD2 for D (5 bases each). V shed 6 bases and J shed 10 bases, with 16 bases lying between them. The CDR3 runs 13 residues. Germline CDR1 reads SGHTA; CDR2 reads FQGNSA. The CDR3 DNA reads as TGTGCCAGCAGACCGGGACGGACCCAGGAGCAGTTCTTC. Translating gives CASRPGRTQEQFF.

CDR3 coding DNA: TGTGCCAGCAGCGTAGATCGGGCCCCGAGGGCCGGGGAGCTGTTTTTT. Amino acid sequence: CASSVDRAPRAGELFF. The rearrangement joins TRBV9 to TRBJ2-2; weak D call: TRBD2 (5 bases). The CDR3 loop spans 16 amino acids. Germline lookup yields CDR1 SGDLS and CDR2 YYNGEE. Trimming shortened V by 0 bases and J by 6 bases, and 15 bases separated the two germline ends.

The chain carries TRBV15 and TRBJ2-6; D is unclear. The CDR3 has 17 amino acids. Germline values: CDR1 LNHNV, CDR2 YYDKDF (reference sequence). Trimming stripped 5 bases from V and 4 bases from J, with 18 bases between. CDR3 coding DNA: TGTGCCACCAGCCATACCAAGTGGGTTCCCGGGGCCAACGTCCTGACTTTC. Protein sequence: CATSHTKWVPGANVLTF.

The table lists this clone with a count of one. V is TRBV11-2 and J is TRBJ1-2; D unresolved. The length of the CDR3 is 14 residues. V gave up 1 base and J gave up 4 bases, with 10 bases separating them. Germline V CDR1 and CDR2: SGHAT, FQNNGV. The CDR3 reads CASSLAPGVYGYTF. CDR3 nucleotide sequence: TGTGCCAGCAGCTTAGCTCCAGGAGTCTATGGCTACACCTTC.

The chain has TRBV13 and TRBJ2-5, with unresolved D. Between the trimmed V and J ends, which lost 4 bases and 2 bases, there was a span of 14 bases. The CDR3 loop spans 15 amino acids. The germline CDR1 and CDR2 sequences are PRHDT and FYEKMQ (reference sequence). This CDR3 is CASSSARSHQETQYF. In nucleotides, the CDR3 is TGTGCCAGCAGCTCAGCTCGGTCCCATCAAGAGACCCAGTACTTC.

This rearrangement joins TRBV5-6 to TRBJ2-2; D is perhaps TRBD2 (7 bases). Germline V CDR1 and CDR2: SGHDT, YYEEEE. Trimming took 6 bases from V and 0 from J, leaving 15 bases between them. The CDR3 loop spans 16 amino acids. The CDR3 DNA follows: TGTGCCAGCACCCGGGGGGCCGGGGCGAACACCGGGGAGCTGTTTTTT. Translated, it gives CASTRGAGANTGELFF.

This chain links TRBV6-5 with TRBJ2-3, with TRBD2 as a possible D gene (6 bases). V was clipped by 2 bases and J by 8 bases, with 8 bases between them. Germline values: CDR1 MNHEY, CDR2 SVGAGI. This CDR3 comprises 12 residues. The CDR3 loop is CASSYDGGTQYF. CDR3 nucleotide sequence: TGTGCCAGCAGTTACGACGGGGGTACGCAGTATTTT.

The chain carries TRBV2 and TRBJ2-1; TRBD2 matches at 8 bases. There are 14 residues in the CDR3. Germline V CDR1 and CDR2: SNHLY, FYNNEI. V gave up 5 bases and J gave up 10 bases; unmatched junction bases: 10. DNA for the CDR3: TGTGCCAGCAGTATGACTAGCGCTCAATTAGAGCAGTTCTTC. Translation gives CASSMTSAQLEQFF. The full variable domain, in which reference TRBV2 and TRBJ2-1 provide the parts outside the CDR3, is EPEVTQTPSHQVTQMGQEVILRCVPISNHLYFYWYRQILGQKVEFLVSFYNNEISEKSEIFDDQFSVERPDGSNFTLKIRSTKLEDSAMYFCASSMTSAQLEQFFGPGTRLTVL.

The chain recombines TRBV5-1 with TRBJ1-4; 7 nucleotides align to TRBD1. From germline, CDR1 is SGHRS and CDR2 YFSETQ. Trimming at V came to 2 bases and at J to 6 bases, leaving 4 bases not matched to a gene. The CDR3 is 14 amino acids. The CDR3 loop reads CASSLQGRDEKLFF. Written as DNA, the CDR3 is TGCGCCAGCAGCTTACAGGGGAGGGATGAAAAACTGTTTTTT.

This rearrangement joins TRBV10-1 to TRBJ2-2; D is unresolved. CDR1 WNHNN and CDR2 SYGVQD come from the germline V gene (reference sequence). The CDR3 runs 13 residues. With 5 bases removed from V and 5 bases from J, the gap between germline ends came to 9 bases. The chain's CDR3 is CASSRSGTGELFF. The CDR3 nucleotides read TGCGCCAGCAGTCGTTCCGGGACCGGGGAGCTGTTTTTT.

This CDR3 reads CASSGTSYEQYV. CDR3 DNA: TGCGCCAGCTCGGGGACGTCCTACGAGCAGTACGTC. V gene TRBV10-2 combines with J gene TRBJ2-7; the D call may be TRBD1 or TRBD2 (5 bases each). There are 12 residues in the CDR3. The V end was cut by 8 bases, the J end by 1 base, with 9 bases between. The germline V gene has CDR1 WSHSY and CDR2 SAAADI.

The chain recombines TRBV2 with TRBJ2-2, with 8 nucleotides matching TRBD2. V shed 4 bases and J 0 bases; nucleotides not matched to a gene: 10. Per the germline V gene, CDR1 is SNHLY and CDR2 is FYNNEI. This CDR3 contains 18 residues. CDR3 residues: CASSVLGLAGANTGELFF. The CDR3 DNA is TGTGCCAGCAGTGTACTCGGGCTAGCGGGCGCGAACACCGGGGAGCTGTTTTTT.

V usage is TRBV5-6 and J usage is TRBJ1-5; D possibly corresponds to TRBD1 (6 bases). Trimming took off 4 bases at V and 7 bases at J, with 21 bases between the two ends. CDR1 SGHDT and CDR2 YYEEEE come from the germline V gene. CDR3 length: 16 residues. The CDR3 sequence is CASSHGTSRRRQPQHF. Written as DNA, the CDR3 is TGTGCCAGCAGCCATGGGACATCCCGTCGGAGGCAGCCCCAGCATTTT. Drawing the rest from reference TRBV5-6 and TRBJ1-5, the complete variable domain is DAGVTQSPTHLIKTRGQQVTLRCSPKSGHDTVSWYQQALGQGPQFIFQYYEEEERQRGNFPDRFSGHQFPNYSSELNVNALLLGDSALYLCASSHGTSRRRQPQHFGDGTRLSIL.

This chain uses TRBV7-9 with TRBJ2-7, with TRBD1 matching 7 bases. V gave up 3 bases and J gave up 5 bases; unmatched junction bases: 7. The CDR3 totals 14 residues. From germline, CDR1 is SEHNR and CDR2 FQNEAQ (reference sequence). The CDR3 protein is CASSFHDRVDEQYV. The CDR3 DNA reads TGTGCCAGCAGCTTTCATGACAGGGTCGACGAGCAGTACGTC.

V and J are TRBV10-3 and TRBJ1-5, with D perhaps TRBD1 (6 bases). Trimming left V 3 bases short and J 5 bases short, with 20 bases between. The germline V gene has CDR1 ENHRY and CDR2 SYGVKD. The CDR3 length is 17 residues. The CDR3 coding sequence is TGTGCCATCAGTGAAGAGTCGGGGGACAACCCCTATCAGCCCCAGCATTTT. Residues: CAISEESGDNPYQPQHF.

The CDR3 nucleotides read TGTGCCAGCAGCGTTGGGGGCACCATATATTTT. Protein product: CASSVGGTIYF. The chain links TRBV9 to TRBJ1-3, with D perhaps TRBD1 (5 bases). CDR3 length: 11 amino acids. Looked up from germline, CDR1 is SGDLS and CDR2 is YYNGEE. The germline V and J ends were trimmed by 2 bases and 9 bases, with 6 bases remaining between them.

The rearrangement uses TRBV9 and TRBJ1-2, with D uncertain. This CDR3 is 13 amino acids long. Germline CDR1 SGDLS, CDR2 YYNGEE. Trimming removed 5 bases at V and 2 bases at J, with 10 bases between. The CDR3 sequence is CASRRTANYGYTF. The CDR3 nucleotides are TGTGCCAGCAGGAGAACCGCAAACTATGGCTACACCTTC.

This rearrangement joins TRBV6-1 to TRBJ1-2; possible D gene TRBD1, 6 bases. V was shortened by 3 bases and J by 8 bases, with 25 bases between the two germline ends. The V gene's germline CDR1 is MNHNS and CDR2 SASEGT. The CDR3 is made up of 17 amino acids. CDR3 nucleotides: TGTGCCAGCAGTGACGAACTCATGACAGGAAAAGATTTCGGCTACACCTTC. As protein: CASSDELMTGKDFGYTF.

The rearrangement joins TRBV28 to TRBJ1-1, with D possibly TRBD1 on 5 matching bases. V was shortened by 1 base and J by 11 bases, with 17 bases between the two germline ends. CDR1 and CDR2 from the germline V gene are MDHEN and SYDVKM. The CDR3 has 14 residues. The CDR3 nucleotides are TGTGCCAGCAGTTTATTAAGCGGGGCCTTGAGCGCTTTCTTT. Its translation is CASSLLSGALSAFF.

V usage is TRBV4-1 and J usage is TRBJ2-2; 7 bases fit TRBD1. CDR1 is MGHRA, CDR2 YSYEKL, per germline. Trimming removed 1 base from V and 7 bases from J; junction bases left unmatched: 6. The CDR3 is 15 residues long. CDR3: CASSQGQGYGGELFF. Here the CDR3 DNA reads TGCGCCAGCAGCCAAGGACAGGGCTATGGCGGGGAGCTGTTTTTT.

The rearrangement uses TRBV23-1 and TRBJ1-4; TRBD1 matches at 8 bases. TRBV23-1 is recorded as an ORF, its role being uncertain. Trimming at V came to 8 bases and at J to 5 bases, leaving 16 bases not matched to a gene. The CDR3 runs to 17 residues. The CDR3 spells CASPCPLDRVRNEKLFF. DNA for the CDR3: TGCGCCAGCCCCTGTCCCCTGGACAGGGTTAGGAATGAAAAACTGTTTTTT.

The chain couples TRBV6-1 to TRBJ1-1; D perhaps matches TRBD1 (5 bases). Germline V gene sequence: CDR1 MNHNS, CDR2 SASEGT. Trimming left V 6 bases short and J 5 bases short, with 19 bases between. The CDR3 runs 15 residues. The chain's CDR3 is CASSRDPFTGTEAFF. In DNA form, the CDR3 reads TGTGCCAGCAGCAGGGACCCCTTCACGGGGACTGAAGCTTTCTTT.

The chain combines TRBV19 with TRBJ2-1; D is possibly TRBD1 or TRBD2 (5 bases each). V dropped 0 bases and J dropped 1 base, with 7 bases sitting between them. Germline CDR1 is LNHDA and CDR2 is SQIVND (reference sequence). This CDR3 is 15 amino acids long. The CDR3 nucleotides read TGTGCCAGTAGTATAGACGGGGCTTCCTACAATGAGCAGTTCTTC. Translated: CASSIDGASYNEQFF.

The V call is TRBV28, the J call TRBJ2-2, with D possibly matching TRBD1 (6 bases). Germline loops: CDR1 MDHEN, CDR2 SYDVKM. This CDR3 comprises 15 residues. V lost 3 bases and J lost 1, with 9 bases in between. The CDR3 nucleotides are TGTGCCAGCAGTTTGATGACAGGGAACACCGGGGAGCTGTTTTTT. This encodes CASSLMTGNTGELFF.

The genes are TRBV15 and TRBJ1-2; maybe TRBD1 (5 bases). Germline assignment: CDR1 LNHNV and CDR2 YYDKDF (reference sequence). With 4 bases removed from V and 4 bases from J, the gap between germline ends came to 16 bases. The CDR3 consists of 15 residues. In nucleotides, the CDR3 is TGTGCCACCAGCATTACACGACAGTCGCCCTATGGCTACACCTTC. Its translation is CATSITRQSPYGYTF.

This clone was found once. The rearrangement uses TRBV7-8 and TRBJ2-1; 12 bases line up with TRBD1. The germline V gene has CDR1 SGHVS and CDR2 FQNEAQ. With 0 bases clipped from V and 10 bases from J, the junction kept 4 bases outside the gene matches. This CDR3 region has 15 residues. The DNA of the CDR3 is TGTGCCAGCAGCTTAGCGGGACAGGGGGCTGGAGAGCAGTTCTTC. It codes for CASSLAGQGAGEQFF.